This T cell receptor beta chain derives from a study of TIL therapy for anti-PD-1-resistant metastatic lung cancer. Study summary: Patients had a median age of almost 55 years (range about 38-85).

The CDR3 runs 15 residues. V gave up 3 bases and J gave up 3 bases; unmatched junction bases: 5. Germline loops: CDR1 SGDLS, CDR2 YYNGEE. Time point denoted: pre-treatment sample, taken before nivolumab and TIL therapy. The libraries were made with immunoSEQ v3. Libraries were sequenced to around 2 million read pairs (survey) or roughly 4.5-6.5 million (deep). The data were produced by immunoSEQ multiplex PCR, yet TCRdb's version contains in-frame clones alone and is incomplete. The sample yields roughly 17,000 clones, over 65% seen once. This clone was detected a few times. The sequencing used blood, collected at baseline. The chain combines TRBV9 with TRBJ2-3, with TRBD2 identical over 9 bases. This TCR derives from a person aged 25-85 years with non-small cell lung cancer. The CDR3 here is CASSGRGGQTDTQYF. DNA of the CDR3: TGTGCCAGCAGCGGGCGGGGGGGCCAGACAGATACGCAGTATTTT. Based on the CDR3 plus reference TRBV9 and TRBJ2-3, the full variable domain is DSGVTQTPKHLITATGQRVTLRCSPRSGDLSVYWYQQSLDQGLQFLIQYYNGEERAKGNILERFSAQQFPDLHSELNLSSLELGDSALYFCASSGRGGQTDTQYFGPGTRLTVL.